These T cell receptor beta chains were read from a single sample in a study of blood T cell repertoires in COVID-19. Repertoires were generated with immunoSEQ multiplex PCR, while TCRdb's copy carries only in-frame clones and drops some. The table lists approximately 12,000 clones, roughly 83% of them singletons, with just under 25% in the top ten. The sequenced sample was peripheral blood. Source of these receptors: a middle-aged man with active or convalescent COVID-19. Both conserved end residues are part of each CDR3. Only some rows state a clone size, as once, few, many or a class for expanded clones.

cdr3_length	v_call	clone_size	j_call	cdr3_aa
13	TRBV7-9	-	TRBJ2-1	CASSFPGYNEQFF
16	TRBV19	-	TRBJ1-6	CASSISNRGENSPLHF
15	TRBV3-1/TRBV3-2	-	TRBJ1-4	CASSPWGQGGEKLFF
15	TRBV11-3	-	TRBJ2-7	CASSLEATSGYEQYF
14	TRBV10-3	-	TRBJ2-7	CAISESGTAYEQYF
15	TRBV6-5	-	TRBJ2-1	CASTASGLHYNEQFF
13	TRBV7-9	medium-sized	TRBJ1-6	CASSFAGLAPLHF
14	TRBV27	-	TRBJ2-2	CASSFEGFTGELFF
17	TRBV25-1	-	TRBJ2-2	CASSEFGQGRLAGELFF
11	TRBV6-5	-	TRBJ1-1	CASGVNTEAFF
15	TRBV4-1	-	TRBJ2-1	CASSSDWSSYNEQFF
14	TRBV27	-	TRBJ1-2	CASSLSGTAYGYTF